What follows are 25 T cell receptor beta chains derived from one specimen sequenced in a study of CDR3 diversity in severe acne. TCRdb independently ran MiXCR on the PCR reads; one entry per CDR3 protein. The profile shows about 84,000 distinct CDR3 sequences, 45% to 60% of them singletons. Sequencing was done on a sample of blood. These receptors were collected from a male donor in good health, without acne.

This clonotype was counted a few times. The V and J genes are TRBV7-9 and TRBJ1-5; perhaps TRBD1 as D (5 bases). CDR1 is SEHNR and CDR2 is FQNEAQ in the germline V gene (reference sequence). The CDR3 has 14 residues. Trimming took off 2 bases at V and 3 bases at J, with 8 bases between the two ends. The CDR3 sequence: CASSLRGTNQPQHF. The CDR3 region has the DNA TGTGCCAGCAGCTTAAGGGGTACCAATCAGCCCCAGCATTTT.

The chain couples TRBV10-3 to TRBJ1-5; weak D call: TRBD1 (5 bases). The length of the CDR3 is 15 residues. From germline, CDR1 is ENHRY and CDR2 SYGVKD. V was shortened by 4 bases and J by 7 bases, with 17 bases between the two germline ends. The CDR3 DNA reads as TGTGCCATCAGTGCGAACTTAGGGACTGGGCAGCCCCAGCATTTT. It translates to CAISANLGTGQPQHF.

The gene calls are TRBV7-6 and TRBJ1-2; D unclear. There are 12 residues in the CDR3. V lost 0 bases to trimming and J lost 13 bases, with 12 bases between them. In germline, CDR1 is SGHVS, CDR2 FNYEAQ. The CDR3 here is CASSLAGKGFTF. CDR3 nucleotide sequence: TGTGCCAGCAGCTTAGCGGGGAAAGGGTTCACCTTC.

The V call is TRBV10-3, the J call TRBJ2-7; TRBD2 agrees at 11 bases. The length of the CDR3 is 14 residues. Germline CDR1 ENHRY, CDR2 SYGVKD. The J segment lost 3 bases and the V segment lost 6 bases, leaving 4 bases of the junction unmatched. CDR3 sequence: CAISLTSGGYEQYF. CDR3 coding DNA: TGTGCCATCAGCCTAACTAGCGGGGGCTACGAGCAGTACTTC.

The V call is TRBV27, the J call TRBJ2-2; D gene uncertain. V was trimmed by 3 bases and J by 7 bases, leaving 9 bases between them. This CDR3 has 13 residues. The germline V gene encodes CDR1 MNHEY and CDR2 SMNVEV (reference sequence). This CDR3 reads CASSLGSSGELFF. As DNA, the CDR3 is TGTGCCAGCAGTTTGGGGTCTAGCGGGGAGCTGTTTTTT.

The sample holds many counts of this clonotype. This chain connects TRBV6-5 to TRBJ1-2, with 9 bases that match TRBD1. Germline loops: CDR1 MNHEY, CDR2 SVGAGI. The length of the CDR3 is 14 residues. Trimming took 4 bases from V and 8 from J; bases not matched to a gene: 8. CDR3 in amino acids: CASSLGDRAYGYTF. The CDR3 DNA follows: TGTGCCAGCAGTTTAGGGGACAGGGCCTACGGCTACACCTTC.

The chain is built from TRBV25-1 and TRBJ1-5; 7 positions agree with TRBD1. Trimming at V came to 6 bases and at J to 6 bases, leaving 11 bases not matched to a gene. Germline-derived CDR1 and CDR2 are MGHDK and SYGVNS. The CDR3 is made up of 15 amino acids. CDR3 bases: TGTGCCAGCAGCCGTACCGACAGGGCGGTTCAGCCCCAGCATTTT. Amino acid sequence: CASSRTDRAVQPQHF.

Concerning this clonotype: One end of the junction does not line up with germline, which may come from a read error. The chain employs TRBV7-9 and TRBJ2-1; the D gene is possibly TRBD2 (6 bases). This CDR3 is 16 amino acids long. Germline V gene sequence: CDR1 SEHNR, CDR2 FQNEAQ (reference sequence). CDR3 sequence (DNA): TGTGCCAGCGGCTTAGTGCAAGCGGAGGGAAGCAATGAGCAGTTCTTC. Translation: CASGLVQAEGSNEQFF.

Ten or more counts support this clonotype. V and J are TRBV20-1 and TRBJ2-7; 8 bases fit TRBD1. Germline loops: CDR1 DFQATT, CDR2 SNEGSKA (reference sequence). There are 15 residues in the CDR3. V was pared by 6 bases and J by 0 bases, with 10 bases of the junction left unmatched. CDR3 nucleotides: TGCAGTGCAGAAGGACAGGGCATAACCTCCTACGAGCAGTACTTC. This translates into CSAEGQGITSYEQYF.

The V and J genes are TRBV5-5 and TRBJ2-7; weak D call: TRBD2 (7 bases). The CDR3 spans 13 residues. Trimming cost V 4 bases and J 4 bases, with 12 bases left between them. Germline CDR1 and CDR2: SGHKS and YYEKEE (reference sequence). CDR3 residues: CASSGGGRYEQYF. The CDR3 DNA is TGTGCCAGCAGCGGCGGGGGCCGATACGAGCAGTACTTC.

This clonotype came up many times. The rearrangement links TRBV10-3 to TRBJ2-7; possibly TRBD1 for D (5 bases). The CDR3 consists of 14 residues. Germline values: CDR1 ENHRY, CDR2 SYGVKD. V was trimmed by 0 bases and J by 2 bases, leaving 8 bases between them. CDR3: CAISESSDTYEQYF. CDR3 bases: TGTGCCATCAGTGAGTCCTCGGACACCTACGAGCAGTACTTC.

At least ten counts were recorded for this clonotype. This chain uses TRBV7-9 with TRBJ2-3; no clear D. The CDR3 totals 14 residues. Trimming took 0 bases from V and 4 from J, leaving 8 bases between them. Looked up from germline, CDR1 is SEHNR and CDR2 is FQNEAQ (reference sequence). The CDR3 region is CASSLATVADTQYF. CDR3 DNA: TGTGCCAGCAGCTTAGCAACAGTTGCAGATACGCAGTATTTT.

The V call is TRBV7-6, the J call TRBJ2-7; 7 nucleotides match TRBD2. V was pared by 6 bases and J by 4 bases, with 12 bases of the junction left unmatched. The CDR3 length is 15 residues. Germline V gives CDR1 SGHVS, CDR2 FNYEAQ. The CDR3, as DNA: TGTGCCAGCAGTTACCTGTCTAGCGGAGAGTACGAGCAGTACTTC. Protein product: CASSYLSSGEYEQYF.

This clonotype was observed a handful of times. J is TRBJ2-5 and V is TRBV10-3, with D tentatively TRBD1 (6 bases). Looked up from germline, CDR1 is ENHRY and CDR2 is SYGVKD. Trimming left V 2 bases short and J 5 bases short, with 9 bases between. This CDR3 has 13 amino acids. As DNA, the CDR3 is TGTGCCATCAGTGAGCGGGACACGGAGACCCAGTACTTC. Amino acids: CAISERDTETQYF.

This clonotype was counted many times. V usage is TRBV6-1 and J usage is TRBJ2-3; D gene unclear. Between the trimmed V and J ends, which lost 7 bases and 4 bases, there was a span of 12 bases. Germline loops: CDR1 MNHNS, CDR2 SASEGT. This CDR3 region has 13 residues. The DNA of the CDR3 is TGTGCCAGCATTGGGCAGAATCCAGATACGCAGTATTTT. As protein: CASIGQNPDTQYF.

With respect to this clonotype: This may come from a read error, since a much larger clone is one base off. Since no conserved phenylalanine or tryptophan closes the CDR3, a read error is the likely cause. This chain connects TRBV25-1 to TRBJ1-2; tentative D call: TRBD1 (5 bases). Trimming took off 6 bases at V and 3 bases at J, with 11 bases between the two ends. Germline V gene data show CDR1 as MGHDK and CDR2 as SYGVNS. CDR3 length equals 13 residues. CDR3 loop: CASSAAGYYGYTL. In nucleotides, the CDR3 is TGTGCCAGCAGCGCCGCAGGGTACTATGGCTACACCCTC.

This chain joins TRBV5-1 and TRBJ2-5; no reliable D call. This CDR3 region has 16 residues. In germline, CDR1 is SGHRS, CDR2 YFSETQ. V was clipped by 0 bases and J by 5 bases, with 17 bases between them. The CDR3: CASSLGAGLSGETQYF. In DNA, the CDR3 is TGCGCCAGCAGCTTGGGGGCCGGGTTGTCCGGGGAGACCCAGTACTTC.

By share, this clonotype ranks as medium-sized. The rearrangement joins TRBV20-1 to TRBJ2-1; 9 positions agree with TRBD2. Germline V gene lookup returns CDR1 DFQATT and CDR2 SNEGSKA (reference sequence). The V and J ends lost 4 bases and 5 bases, in that order; junction bases with no gene match: 9. This CDR3 spans 15 amino acids. CDR3 coding DNA: TGCAGTGCTAAGGATCTAGCGGGACCAAACAATGAGCAGTTCTTC. Its translation: CSAKDLAGPNNEQFF.

V usage is TRBV20-1 and J usage is TRBJ1-1, with 8 bases matching TRBD1. The CDR3 is 15 residues long. The germline CDR1 and CDR2 sequences are DFQATT and SNEGSKA (reference sequence). V trimming: 2 bases; J trimming: 3 bases; junction bases outside the gene matches: 8. The CDR3, as DNA: TGCAGTGCTAGAAACCTGGACAGGGCCGACACTGAAGCTTTCTTT. Its translation is CSARNLDRADTEAFF.

This clonotype was seen repeatedly, ten times or more. The rearrangement links TRBV7-6 to TRBJ1-1; 7 bases are shared with TRBD1. The CDR3 covers 14 residues. The ends lost 3 bases at V and 4 bases at J; junction bases unmatched: 5. Germline V gives CDR1 SGHVS, CDR2 FNYEAQ. The CDR3 DNA reads as TGTGCCAGCAGCTTGGGTCCAGGGGGCACTGAAGCTTTCTTT. Its protein is CASSLGPGGTEAFF.

The V gene is TRBV7-3, the J gene TRBJ1-1; D uncertain. Deletions cut 1 base from V and 8 bases from J, with 11 bases between. In germline, CDR1 is SGHTA, CDR2 FQGTGA. CDR3 length equals 13 residues. CDR3 nucleotides: TGTGCCAGCAGCTTAAGGTCCGAGGGAGAAGCTTTCTTT. Translation gives CASSLRSEGEAFF.

The chain is built from TRBV20-1 and TRBJ2-7; 11 nucleotides match TRBD1. The CDR3 runs to 11 residues. The V gene's germline CDR1 is DFQATT and CDR2 SNEGSKA (reference sequence). CDR3 protein: CIGTGGYEQYF. CDR3 nucleotides: TGCATCGGGACAGGGGGCTACGAGCAGTACTTC.

This clonotype was seen repeatedly, ten times or more. The chain combines TRBV24-1 with TRBJ1-2, with a possible D match to TRBD1 (5 bases). With 4 bases removed from V and 4 bases from J, the gap between germline ends came to 12 bases. This CDR3 region has 14 residues. The germline gives CDR1 KGHDR, CDR2 SFDVKD. The CDR3 DNA follows: TGTGCCACCAGTGACCGCGGGACGTTCTATGGCTACACCTTC. This codes for CATSDRGTFYGYTF.

The V and J genes are TRBV2 and TRBJ2-2, with TRBD2 as a possible D gene (6 bases). CDR1 and CDR2 (germline): SNHLY, FYNNEI. Trimming took 1 base from V and 8 from J, leaving 11 bases between them. CDR3 length: 14 amino acids. CDR3 sequence reads: CASSEEGGAGELFF. CDR3 coding DNA: TGTGCCAGCAGTGAAGAGGGAGGCGCTGGGGAGCTGTTTTTT.

The chain carries TRBV5-1 and TRBJ1-1; no definite D call. Trimming left V 4 bases short and J 5 bases short, with 18 bases between. The germline V gene encodes CDR1 SGHRS and CDR2 YFSETQ. The CDR3 consists of 15 residues. This CDR3 reads CASSPYGRTGTEAFF. For the CDR3, the DNA is TGCGCCAGCAGCCCCTACGGAAGAACGGGGACTGAAGCTTTCTTT.